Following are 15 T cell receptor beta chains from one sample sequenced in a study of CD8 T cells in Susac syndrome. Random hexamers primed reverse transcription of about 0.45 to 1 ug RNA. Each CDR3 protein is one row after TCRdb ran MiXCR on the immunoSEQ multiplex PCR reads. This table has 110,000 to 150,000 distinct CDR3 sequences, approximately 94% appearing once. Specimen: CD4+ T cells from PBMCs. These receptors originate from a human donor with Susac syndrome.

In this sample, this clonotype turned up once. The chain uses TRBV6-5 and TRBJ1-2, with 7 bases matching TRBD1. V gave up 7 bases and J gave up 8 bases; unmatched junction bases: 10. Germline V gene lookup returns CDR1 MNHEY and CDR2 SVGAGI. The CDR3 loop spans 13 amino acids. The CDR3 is CASTPDRRGGYTF. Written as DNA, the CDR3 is TGTGCCAGCACCCCGGACAGGCGGGGCGGCTACACCTTC.

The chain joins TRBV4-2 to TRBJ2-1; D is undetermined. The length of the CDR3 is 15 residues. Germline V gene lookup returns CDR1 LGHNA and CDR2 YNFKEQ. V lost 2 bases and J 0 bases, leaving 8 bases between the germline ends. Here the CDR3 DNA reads TGTGCCAGCAGCCAACTGGGTGGCTCCTACAATGAGCAGTTCTTC. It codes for CASSQLGGSYNEQFF.

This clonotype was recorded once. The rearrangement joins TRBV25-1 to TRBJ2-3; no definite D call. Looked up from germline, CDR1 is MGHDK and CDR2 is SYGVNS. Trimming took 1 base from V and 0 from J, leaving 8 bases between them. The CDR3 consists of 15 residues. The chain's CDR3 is CASSESGLSTDTQYF. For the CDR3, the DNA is TGTGCCAGCAGTGAATCGGGTCTGAGCACAGATACGCAGTATTTT.

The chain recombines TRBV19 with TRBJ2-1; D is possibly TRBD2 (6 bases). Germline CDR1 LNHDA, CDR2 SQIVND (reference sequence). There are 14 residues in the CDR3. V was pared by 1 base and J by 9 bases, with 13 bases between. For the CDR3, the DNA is TGTGCCAGTAGTATAGCCCAACTAGCTCGTGAGCAGTTCTTC. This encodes CASSIAQLAREQFF.

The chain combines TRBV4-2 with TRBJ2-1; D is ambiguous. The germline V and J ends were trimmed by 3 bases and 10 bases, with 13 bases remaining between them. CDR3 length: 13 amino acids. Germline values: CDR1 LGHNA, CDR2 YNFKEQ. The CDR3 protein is CASSHPGPQEQFF. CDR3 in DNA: TGTGCCAGCAGCCATCCGGGCCCCCAGGAGCAGTTCTTC.

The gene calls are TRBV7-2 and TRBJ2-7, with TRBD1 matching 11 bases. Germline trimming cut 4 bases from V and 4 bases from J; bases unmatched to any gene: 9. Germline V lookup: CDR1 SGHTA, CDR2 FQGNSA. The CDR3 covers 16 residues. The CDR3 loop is CASSSRGGTGGYEQYF. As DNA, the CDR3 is TGTGCCAGCAGCTCCAGGGGGGGGACAGGGGGTTACGAGCAGTACTTC. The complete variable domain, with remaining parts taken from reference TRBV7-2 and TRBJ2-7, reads GAGVSQSPSNKVTEKGKDVELRCDPISGHTALYWYRQSLGQGLEFLIYFQGNSAPDKSGLPSDRFSAERTGGSVSTLTIQRTQQEDSAVYLCASSSRGGTGGYEQYFGPGTRLTVT.

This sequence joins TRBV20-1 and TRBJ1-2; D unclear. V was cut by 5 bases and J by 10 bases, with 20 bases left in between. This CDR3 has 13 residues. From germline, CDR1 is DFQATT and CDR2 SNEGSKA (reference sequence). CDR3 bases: TGCAGTGCTCCCCCTCCCGGATCCTCCTCCTACACCTTC. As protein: CSAPPPGSSSYTF.

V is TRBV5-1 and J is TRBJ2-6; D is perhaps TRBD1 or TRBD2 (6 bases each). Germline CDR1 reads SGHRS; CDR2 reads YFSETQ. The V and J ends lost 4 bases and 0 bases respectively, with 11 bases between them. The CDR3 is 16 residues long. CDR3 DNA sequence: TGCGCCAGCAGCGGAGGGACAAACTCTGGGGCCAACGTCCTGACTTTC. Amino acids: CASSGGTNSGANVLTF. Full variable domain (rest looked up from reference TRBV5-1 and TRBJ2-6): KAGVTQTPRYLIKTRGQQVTLSCSPISGHRSVSWYQQTPGQGLQFLFEYFSETQRNKGNFPGRFSGRQFSNSRSEMNVSTLELGDSALYLCASSGGTNSGANVLTFGAGSRLTVL.

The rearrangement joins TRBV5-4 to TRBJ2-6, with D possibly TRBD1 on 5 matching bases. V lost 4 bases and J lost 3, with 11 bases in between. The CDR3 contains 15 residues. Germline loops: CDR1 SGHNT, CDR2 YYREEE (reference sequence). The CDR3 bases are TGTGCCAGCAGCCCAAGGGGTGGTGGGGCCAACGTCCTGACTTTC. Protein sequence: CASSPRGGGANVLTF.

DNA for the CDR3: TGTGCCAGCAGTTACGGAGGACAGGTTAACACTGAAGCTTTCTTT. Amino acid sequence: CASSYGGQVNTEAFF. The chain links TRBV6-5 to TRBJ1-1; 7 nucleotides align to TRBD1. With 2 bases clipped from V and 2 bases from J, the junction kept 5 bases outside the gene matches. Germline V CDR1 and CDR2: MNHEY, SVGAGI. This CDR3 has 15 residues.

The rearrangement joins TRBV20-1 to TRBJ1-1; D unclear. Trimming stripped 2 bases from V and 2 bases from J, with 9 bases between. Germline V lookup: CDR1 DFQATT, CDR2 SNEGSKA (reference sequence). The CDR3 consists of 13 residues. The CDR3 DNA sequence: TGCAGTGCTAGATCGACTCTCAACACTGAAGCTTTCTTT. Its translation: CSARSTLNTEAFF.

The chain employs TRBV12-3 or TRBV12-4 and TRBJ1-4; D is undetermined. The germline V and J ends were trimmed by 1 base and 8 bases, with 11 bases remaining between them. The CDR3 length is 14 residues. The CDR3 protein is CASSLEGSFEKLFF. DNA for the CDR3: TGTGCCAGCAGTTTAGAAGGGTCGTTCGAAAAACTGTTTTTT.

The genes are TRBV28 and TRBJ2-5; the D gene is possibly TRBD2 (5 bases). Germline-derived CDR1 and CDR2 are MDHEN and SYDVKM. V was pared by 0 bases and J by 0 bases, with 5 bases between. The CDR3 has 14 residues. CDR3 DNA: TGTGCCAGCAGTTTATGGAGGGACCAAGAGACCCAGTACTTC. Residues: CASSLWRDQETQYF. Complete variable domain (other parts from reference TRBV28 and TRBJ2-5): DVKVTQSSRYLVKRTGEKVFLECVQDMDHENMFWYRQDPGLGLRLIYFSYDVKMKEKGDIPEGYSVSREKKERFSLILESASTNQTSMYLCASSLWRDQETQYFGPGTRLLVL.

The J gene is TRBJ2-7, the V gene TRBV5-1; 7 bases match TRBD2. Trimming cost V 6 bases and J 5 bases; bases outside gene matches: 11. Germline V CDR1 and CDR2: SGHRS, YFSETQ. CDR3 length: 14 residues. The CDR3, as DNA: TGCGCCAGCACCACCCTAGCGGCCCGACACGAGCAGTACTTC. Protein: CASTTLAARHEQYF.

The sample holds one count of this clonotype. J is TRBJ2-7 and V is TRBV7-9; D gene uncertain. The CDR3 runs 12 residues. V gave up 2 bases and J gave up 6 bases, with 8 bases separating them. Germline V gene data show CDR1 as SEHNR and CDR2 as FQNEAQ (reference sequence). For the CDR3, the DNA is TGTGCCAGCAGCTTATCTGGTGGCGAGCAGTACTTC. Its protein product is CASSLSGGEQYF.